This TCR beta chain was sequenced for a study of cytomegalovirus exposure and HLA in healthy donors. Losses at the gene ends were 9 bases for V and 0 bases for J; bases not matched to a gene: 13. CDR3 length equals 16 residues. Per germline, CDR1 SGHRS and CDR2 YFSETQ. 13 Jbeta primers and 60 Vbeta primers were used for the PCR. Using immunoSEQ multiplex PCR, the repertoire was profiled, and TCRdb retains in-frame clones only, with some absent. The sample carries roughly 80,000 clones, 65% to 70% recorded once. The sample was PBMCs. The clonotype originates from a woman between 45 and 65 years old in good health and CMV-seropositive. The gene calls are TRBV5-1 and TRBJ2-3; TRBD2 agrees at 7 bases. This CDR3 is CATRDTAGVSTDTQYF. The CDR3 nucleotides read TGCGCCACCCGAGACACCGCGGGAGTTAGCACAGATACGCAGTATTTT.